This T cell receptor (beta chain) was sequenced for a study of T cells in Graves' hyperthyroidism and ophthalmopathy. The V and J ends lost 0 bases and 6 bases respectively, with 23 bases between them. Germline CDR1 is LNHNV and CDR2 is YYDKDF (reference sequence). The CDR3 length is 18 residues. Amplified regions were TCR beta CDR3 sequences from RNA transcripts. The TCR CDR3 was amplified in a first-round RT-PCR using the HTBI primer set. Using its own MiXCR run on the multiplex PCR reads, TCRdb lists one record per CDR3 protein. The sample lists around 340,000 distinct CDR3 sequences, roughly 20% occurring once. Not enrolled were patients with uncontrolled infection, other autoimmune disease, pregnancy or lactation.

This receptor was taken from a woman between 50 and 59 years old with Graves' hyperthyroidism. The specimen was blood. The V call is TRBV15, the J call TRBJ2-5; D gene ambiguous. The CDR3 spells CATSRDPTRAGGAKTQYF. The CDR3 DNA is TGTGCCACCAGCAGAGATCCGACCCGGGCAGGCGGAGCGAAGACCCAGTACTTC.